The 29 T cell receptor beta chains below were found in one sample sequenced in a study of cytomegalovirus exposure and HLA in healthy donors. Sequenced by immunoSEQ multiplex PCR; TCRdb stores in-frame clones only, minus some. The sample records some 110,000 clones, 80% to 90% being singletons. The sample consisted of PBMCs. The receptors come from a young man in good health and CMV-seropositive.

This chain connects TRBV19 to TRBJ1-2; TRBD1 matches at 7 bases. This CDR3 region has 11 residues. After removal of 3 bases from V and 12 bases from J, the junction contained 4 bases not matched to a gene. Germline V gene lookup returns CDR1 LNHDA and CDR2 SQIVND (reference sequence). The CDR3 here is CASSIGTVDTF. The DNA of the CDR3 is TGTGCCAGTAGTATCGGGACAGTCGACACCTTC. The entire variable domain, with the rest obtained from reference TRBV19 and TRBJ1-2, is as follows: DGGITQSPKYLFRKEGQNVTLSCEQNLNHDAMYWYRQDPGQGLRLIYYSQIVNDFQKGDIAEGYSVSREKKESFPLTVTSAQKNPTAFYLCASSIGTVDTFGSGTRLTVV.

The chain carries TRBV27 and TRBJ2-4; D may be TRBD2 (5 bases). V was cut by 5 bases and J by 1 base, with 12 bases left in between. The CDR3 runs 15 residues. Germline-derived CDR1 and CDR2 are MNHEY and SMNVEV (reference sequence). CDR3 in DNA: TGTGCCAGCAGTGACGCGGGTCGGGCCAAAAACATTCAGTACTTC. Protein product: CASSDAGRAKNIQYF.

J is TRBJ2-1 and V is TRBV9, with TRBD2 matching 12 bases. The CDR3 length is 15 residues. Looked up from germline, CDR1 is SGDLS and CDR2 is YYNGEE. V was pared by 4 bases and J by 8 bases, with 7 bases of the junction left unmatched. The CDR3 sequence is CASSPWTSGEYEQFF. The CDR3 DNA reads TGTGCCAGCAGCCCGTGGACTAGCGGGGAGTATGAGCAGTTCTTC.

The chain joins TRBV5-6 to TRBJ1-1; TRBD1 matches at 9 bases. Germline trimming cut 4 bases from V and 1 base from J; bases unmatched to any gene: 5. CDR3 length: 15 residues. CDR1 is SGHDT, CDR2 YYEEEE, per germline. CDR3 in DNA: TGTGCCAGCAGCGCACAGGGGGCCGAGAACACTGAAGCTTTCTTT. It specifies CASSAQGAENTEAFF.

This rearrangement joins TRBV2 to TRBJ2-5; possibly TRBD2 for D (6 bases). Germline loops: CDR1 SNHLY, CDR2 FYNNEI. Trimming removed 3 bases from V and 2 bases from J, with 10 bases in between. The CDR3 extends over 14 amino acids. The DNA of the CDR3 is TGTGCCAGCAGTGAGATTAGCGGACAAGAGACCCAGTACTTC. Protein: CASSEISGQETQYF. Using reference TRBV2 and TRBJ2-5 for the parts outside the CDR3, the full variable domain is EPEVTQTPSHQVTQMGQEVILRCVPISNHLYFYWYRQILGQKVEFLVSFYNNEISEKSEIFDDQFSVERPDGSNFTLKIRSTKLEDSAMYFCASSEISGQETQYFGPGTRLLVL.

This chain links TRBV18 with TRBJ2-7, with 8 bases fitting TRBD1. From germline, CDR1 is KGHSH and CDR2 LQKENI. Unmatched junction bases numbered 4, after V lost 2 bases and J lost 1 base. The CDR3 consists of 15 residues. The CDR3 here is CASSPTTGESYEQYF. The CDR3 coding sequence is TGTGCCAGCTCACCAACGACAGGGGAGTCCTACGAGCAGTACTTC.

The rearrangement links TRBV2 to TRBJ1-6; no clear D gene. Trimming shortened V by 2 bases and J by 6 bases, and 11 bases separated the two germline ends. The CDR3 is made up of 15 amino acids. The germline V gene encodes CDR1 SNHLY and CDR2 FYNNEI. In nucleotides, the CDR3 is TGTGCCAGCAGTGAATCTGAAGTCAGTAATTCACCCCTCCACTTT. Translation gives CASSESEVSNSPLHF.

The count of this clone is one. V gene TRBV7-9 combines with J gene TRBJ2-5; TRBD1 is a possible D gene (6 bases). Trimming removed 4 bases from V and 2 bases from J, with 14 bases in between. The length of the CDR3 is 15 residues. The germline CDR1 and CDR2 sequences are SEHNR and FQNEAQ (reference sequence). The CDR3 region is CASSSPDSQQETQYF. The DNA of the CDR3 is TGTGCCAGCAGCTCCCCGGACAGTCAACAAGAGACCCAGTACTTC.

The chain employs TRBV25-1 and TRBJ2-1; the D gene is possibly TRBD1 (6 bases). The CDR3 length is 15 residues. Trimming cost V 2 bases and J 2 bases, with 10 bases left between them. The germline V gene encodes CDR1 MGHDK and CDR2 SYGVNS. The CDR3 protein is CASSEQGTPYNEQFF. CDR3 nucleotide sequence: TGTGCCAGCAGTGAACAGGGGACCCCCTACAATGAGCAGTTCTTC.

The CDR3 bases are TGTGCCAGCAGCTACCCGACCCTGGGCGCTTTCTTT. Translation: CASSYPTLGAFF. J is TRBJ1-1 and V is TRBV7-9; D remains unclear. The germline V and J ends were trimmed by 4 bases and 11 bases, with 14 bases remaining between them. The CDR3 totals 12 residues. The germline V gene has CDR1 SEHNR and CDR2 FQNEAQ (reference sequence).

The chain uses TRBV4-2 and TRBJ1-6; TRBD1 matches at 7 bases. The junction had 2 bases not matched to a gene; V was cut back by 8 bases and J by 4 bases. The CDR3 is 13 residues long. Per germline, CDR1 LGHNA and CDR2 YNFKEQ. CDR3 DNA: TGTGCCAGCGGGGGACAGTATAATTCACCCCTCCACTTT. Its protein product is CASGGQYNSPLHF.

The count of this clone is one. The V gene is TRBV6-1, the J gene TRBJ1-3, with D possibly TRBD1 on 5 matching bases. The V gene lost 8 bases and the J gene lost 8 bases, with 19 bases spanning the gap. The length of the CDR3 is 14 residues. From germline, CDR1 is MNHNS and CDR2 SASEGT. The CDR3 region is CASGLRDSGDTIYF. CDR3 coding DNA: TGTGCCAGCGGCCTGAGGGACTCGGGAGACACCATATATTTT.

The rearrangement links TRBV6-1 to TRBJ1-5; D is perhaps TRBD1 (5 bases). The CDR3 loop spans 18 amino acids. Trimming cost V 4 bases and J 4 bases, with 23 bases left between them. Germline V gene lookup returns CDR1 MNHNS and CDR2 SASEGT. CDR3: CASSGHRQGQGKNQPQHF. The DNA for the CDR3 is TGTGCCAGCAGTGGGCACCGGCAGGGCCAGGGTAAAAATCAGCCCCAGCATTTT.

In this sample, this clone turned up once. The chain joins TRBV15 to TRBJ2-7; TRBD2 agrees at 7 bases. Germline lookup yields CDR1 LNHNV and CDR2 YYDKDF (reference sequence). CDR3 size: 13 residues. J lost 4 bases, V lost 7 bases, and 7 bases had no gene match. The CDR3 region is CATKRIGGYEQYF. CDR3 DNA sequence: TGTGCCACCAAGAGGATCGGGGGGTACGAGCAGTACTTC. Full variable domain (rest looked up from reference TRBV15 and TRBJ2-7): DAMVIQNPRYQVTQFGKPVTLSCSQTLNHNVMYWYQQKSSQAPKLLFHYYDKDFNNEADTPDNFQSRRPNTSFCFLDIRSPGLGDTAMYLCATKRIGGYEQYFGPGTRLTVT.

V gene TRBV6-1 combines with J gene TRBJ2-7; TRBD1 matches at 8 bases. CDR1 and CDR2 (germline): MNHNS, SASEGT. V shed 6 bases, J shed 7 bases, and the junction held 11 bases outside the gene matches. The CDR3 sequence is 14 residues long. In DNA form, the CDR3 reads TGTGCCAGCAGCCATCCTCGACAGGGGAGGGAGCAGTACTTC. As protein: CASSHPRQGREQYF.

The chain employs TRBV5-4 and TRBJ2-1; 10 nucleotides line up with TRBD2. The CDR3 has 15 amino acids. Germline V gene lookup returns CDR1 SGHNT and CDR2 YYREEE (reference sequence). V was clipped by 10 bases and J by 3 bases; unmatched bases: 10. CDR3 protein: CAWGASGGVYNEQFF. Written as DNA, the CDR3 is TGTGCCTGGGGGGCTAGCGGGGGCGTCTACAATGAGCAGTTCTTC.

V is TRBV20-1 and J is TRBJ2-7; maybe TRBD2 (6 bases). CDR3 size: 11 residues. Germline lookup yields CDR1 DFQATT and CDR2 SNEGSKA (reference sequence). Trimming left V 0 bases short and J 7 bases short, with 7 bases between. CDR3 in DNA: TGCAGTGCTAGAGATAGCGGAGAGCAGTACTTC. This sequence encodes CSARDSGEQYF.

The chain carries TRBV6-5 and TRBJ1-4; 9 bases fit TRBD1. Germline V CDR1 and CDR2: MNHEY, SVGAGI. CDR3 length: 13 residues. J lost 8 bases, V lost 8 bases, and 6 bases had no gene match. Here the CDR3 DNA reads TGTGCCAGCCGGGACAGGGTGGGAGAAAAACTGTTTTTT. This translates into CASRDRVGEKLFF.

The rearrangement uses TRBV7-9 and TRBJ1-1; TRBD1 might be the D (5 bases). Looked up from germline, CDR1 is SEHNR and CDR2 is FQNEAQ (reference sequence). V was trimmed by 3 bases and J by 5 bases, leaving 16 bases between them. CDR3 size: 15 residues. CDR3 DNA: TGTGCCAGCAGCTTGGGCCAGGGTTTGAGGACTGAAGCTTTCTTT. Protein: CASSLGQGLRTEAFF. Using reference TRBV7-9 and TRBJ1-1 for the parts outside the CDR3, the full variable domain is DTGVSQNPRHKITKRGQNVTFRCDPISEHNRLYWYRQTLGQGPEFLTYFQNEAQLEKSRLLSDRFSAERPKGSFSTLEIQRTEQGDSAMYLCASSLGQGLRTEAFFGQGTRLTVV.

CDR3 sequence: CASSLDPGNTIYF. The CDR3 coding sequence is TGTGCCAGCAGCCTAGACCCGGGAAACACCATATATTTT. This rearrangement joins TRBV6-1 to TRBJ1-3; D ambiguous. CDR1 and CDR2 (germline): MNHNS, SASEGT. The CDR3 runs to 13 residues. Trimming took 6 bases from V and 4 from J, leaving 10 bases between them.

The chain uses TRBV4-2 and TRBJ2-1; D unclear. Per the germline V gene, CDR1 is LGHNA and CDR2 is YNFKEQ. Trimming left V 0 bases short and J 6 bases short, with 12 bases between. CDR3 length: 15 residues. CDR3 amino acids: CASSQEGQYPNEQFF. In DNA, the CDR3 is TGTGCCAGCAGCCAAGAGGGCCAGTATCCCAATGAGCAGTTCTTC.

J is TRBJ2-3 and V is TRBV10-3; TRBD2 agrees at 8 bases. The CDR3 is 15 residues long. CDR1 ENHRY and CDR2 SYGVKD come from the germline V gene. Trimming cost V 6 bases and J 0 bases; bases outside gene matches: 5. This CDR3 reads CAISLLAASTDTQYF. Written as DNA, the CDR3 is TGTGCCATCAGCTTACTAGCGGCGAGCACAGATACGCAGTATTTT.

This clone showed up just once. The chain recombines TRBV5-6 with TRBJ1-2; D gene uncertain. The CDR3 is made up of 13 amino acids. Per germline, CDR1 SGHDT and CDR2 YYEEEE. The V gene lost 3 bases and the J gene lost 7 bases, with 13 bases spanning the gap. CDR3 amino acids: CASSSLWSSGYTF. The CDR3 bases are TGTGCCAGCAGCTCACTCTGGTCTTCTGGCTACACCTTC.

This rearrangement joins TRBV28 to TRBJ2-7, with 7 bases aligning to TRBD1. Germline V gene lookup returns CDR1 MDHEN and CDR2 SYDVKM. The trim removed 11 bases at V and 6 bases at J, leaving 13 bases unmatched. This CDR3 is 13 amino acids long. The CDR3 is CAVNPWDSSEQYF. CDR3 bases: TGTGCCGTCAACCCTTGGGACAGCAGCGAGCAGTACTTC. The full variable domain, in which reference TRBV28 and TRBJ2-7 provide the parts outside the CDR3, is DVKVTQSSRYLVKRTGEKVFLECVQDMDHENMFWYRQDPGLGLRLIYFSYDVKMKEKGDIPEGYSVSREKKERFSLILESASTNQTSMYLCAVNPWDSSEQYFGPGTRLTVT.

The chain combines TRBV9 with TRBJ2-5; the match to TRBD1 covers 8 bases. Germline V lookup: CDR1 SGDLS, CDR2 YYNGEE. The V and J ends lost 4 bases and 5 bases, in that order; junction bases with no gene match: 13. The CDR3 spans 16 residues. CDR3 sequence reads: CASSPRAGQGYETQYF. The CDR3 nucleotides are TGTGCCAGCAGCCCCCGCGCCGGACAGGGCTATGAGACCCAGTACTTC.

The rearrangement links TRBV4-3 to TRBJ1-4, with TRBD1 matching 11 bases. The V gene end was trimmed by 0 bases and the J gene end by 8 bases; junction bases not matched to a gene: 17. The CDR3 has 20 residues. Germline CDR1 LGHNA, CDR2 YSLEER. The CDR3 DNA reads as TGCGCCAGCAGCCAAGATATGGGACAGGGGGGATTATGGGTGGGCGAAAAACTGTTTTTT. Translating gives CASSQDMGQGGLWVGEKLFF.

The V and J genes are TRBV27 and TRBJ2-7; weak D call: TRBD1 (6 bases). The germline V gene has CDR1 MNHEY and CDR2 SMNVEV (reference sequence). The CDR3 contains 13 residues. The germline V and J ends were trimmed by 2 bases and 2 bases, with 7 bases remaining between them. CDR3 bases: TGTGCCAGCAGTTTACGACAGGCCTACGAGCAGTACTTC. Protein: CASSLRQAYEQYF.

The chain links TRBV28 to TRBJ1-2; TRBD1 matches at 7 bases. The CDR3 sequence is 15 residues long. The junction had 10 bases not matched to a gene; V was cut back by 1 base and J by 8 bases. Germline assignment: CDR1 MDHEN and CDR2 SYDVKM. In DNA, the CDR3 is TGTGCCAGCAGTTTATTGAAGGACAGGATTGAGGGCTACACCTTC. It specifies CASSLLKDRIEGYTF.

The chain has TRBV6-1 and TRBJ1-1, with TRBD1 as a possible D gene (6 bases). CDR3 size: 14 residues. Trimming cost V 4 bases and J 0 bases, with 9 bases left between them. Germline V gives CDR1 MNHNS, CDR2 SASEGT. The CDR3 sequence: CASSGDNLNTEAFF. CDR3 nucleotide sequence: TGTGCCAGCAGTGGGGACAACTTGAACACTGAAGCTTTCTTT.